Listed here are 25 T cell receptor beta chains from one sample, sequenced in a study of T cells after yellow fever vaccination. TCRdb re-derived calls from the 5' RACE reads in MiXCR, one entry per CDR3 protein. The sample gives over 300,000 distinct CDR3 sequences, around 7% of which show up once; 15% to 20% is in the top ten. Sequenced material: PBMCs, taken more than 35 days after the first yellow fever vaccination. Receptor source: a man aged 18-30 years who received the YFV17D yellow fever vaccine.

This clonotype was counted between two and nine times. The chain links TRBV7-2 to TRBJ1-5; a weak D match, TRBD1 (6 bases). This CDR3 region has 15 residues. Germline lookup yields CDR1 SGHTA and CDR2 FQGNSA. V gave up 1 base and J gave up 4 bases, with 11 bases separating them. This CDR3 reads CASSLVSGVNQPQHF. CDR3 nucleotide sequence: TGTGCCAGCAGCTTAGTTTCAGGGGTGAATCAGCCCCAGCATTTT.

The V gene is TRBV29-1, the J gene TRBJ1-2, with D perhaps matching TRBD1 (6 bases). The CDR3 runs to 14 residues. CDR1 and CDR2 (germline): SQVTM, ANQGSEA. The ends were cut back, 3 bases at V and 3 bases at J, with 14 bases in the middle. The CDR3 here is CSVDRGRADYGYTF. As DNA, the CDR3 is TGCAGCGTTGATAGGGGGAGGGCTGACTATGGCTACACCTTC.

This clonotype was seen a handful of times. The chain employs TRBV5-4 and TRBJ2-5; possibly TRBD1 for D (5 bases). CDR3 length equals 14 residues. V lost 0 bases and J lost 5, with 11 bases in between. Per germline, CDR1 SGHNT and CDR2 YYREEE (reference sequence). The CDR3 sequence is CASSLVGAGETQYF. The CDR3 DNA follows: TGTGCCAGCAGCTTGGTTGGGGCCGGGGAGACCCAGTACTTC.

The sample holds a few counts of this clonotype. This chain uses TRBV4-1 with TRBJ2-2; 10 nucleotides line up with TRBD1. Germline values: CDR1 MGHRA, CDR2 YSYEKL. This CDR3 is 16 amino acids long. V lost 4 bases and J lost 6; bases outside the gene matches: 8. CDR3 DNA sequence: TGCGCCAGCAGCCGCGGTGGGACAGGGGTGGCCGGGGAGCTGTTTTTT. Its protein product is CASSRGGTGVAGELFF.

This clonotype showed up just a few times. The V call is TRBV5-1, the J call TRBJ2-1; 11 positions agree with TRBD1. V was pared by 4 bases and J by 2 bases, with 5 bases of the junction left unmatched. CDR1 and CDR2 from the germline V gene are SGHRS and YFSETQ. This CDR3 has 16 residues. The CDR3 region is CASSLGDRGTYNEQFF. CDR3 nucleotide sequence: TGCGCCAGCAGCCTTGGGGACAGGGGGACCTACAATGAGCAGTTCTTC.

This clonotype has a handful of counts. The gene calls are TRBV15 and TRBJ2-1, with D perhaps TRBD1 (5 bases). Per germline, CDR1 LNHNV and CDR2 YYDKDF (reference sequence). The CDR3 loop spans 13 amino acids. Deletions cut 6 bases from V and 3 bases from J, with 9 bases between. CDR3 loop: CATSDRDYNEQFF. CDR3 nucleotide sequence: TGTGCCACCAGTGACAGAGACTACAATGAGCAGTTCTTC.

This clonotype has only a few counts. The V gene is TRBV20-1, the J gene TRBJ2-7; no definite D call. Germline CDR1 and CDR2: DFQATT and SNEGSKA (reference sequence). Trimming pared 0 bases from V and 0 bases from J, leaving 15 bases between. There are 16 residues in the CDR3. CDR3 coding DNA: TGCAGTGCTAGAGATAGTGGTGGAGTTCTCTCCTACGAGCAGTACGTC. Translation gives CSARDSGGVLSYEQYV.

The gene calls are TRBV5-4 and TRBJ2-7; D perhaps matches TRBD1 (6 bases). Trimming cost V 1 base and J 9 bases, with 14 bases left between them. This CDR3 has 13 amino acids. CDR1 is SGHNT and CDR2 is YYREEE in the germline V gene (reference sequence). The DNA for the CDR3 is TGTGCCAGCAGCTTGTGGACAGCCCCGATGCAGTACTTC. It encodes CASSLWTAPMQYF.

The chain employs TRBV4-1 and TRBJ2-3, with D unresolved. The tail of the sequence fits TRBJ1-5 better, so the J call may be wrong. Germline assignment: CDR1 MGHRA and CDR2 YSYEKL. This CDR3 has 15 residues. The CDR3 loop reads CASSQRQSAPDTQHF. Written as DNA, the CDR3 is TGCGCCAGCAGCCAAAGGCAGTCGGCCCCAGATACGCAGCATTTT.

The chain has TRBV3-1 and TRBJ1-1; no clear D. V was pared by 1 base and J by 0 bases, with 12 bases between. Germline values: CDR1 LGHDT, CDR2 YNNKEL (reference sequence). The CDR3 spans 16 residues. The CDR3 is CASSQGLERMNTEAFF. CDR3 DNA: TGTGCCAGCAGCCAAGGTTTGGAGCGAATGAACACTGAAGCTTTCTTT.

This clonotype has more than one count but fewer than ten. This chain joins TRBV20-1 and TRBJ2-6; weak D call: TRBD1 (6 bases). The CDR3 is made up of 16 amino acids. The ends were cut back, 5 bases at V and 0 bases at J, with 14 bases in the middle. Germline CDR1 and CDR2: DFQATT and SNEGSKA (reference sequence). CDR3 DNA: TGCAGTGCTTTCACAGGGCTCGGCTCTGGGGCCAACGTCCTGACTTTC. It translates to CSAFTGLGSGANVLTF.

In this sample, this clonotype turned up a few times. The rearrangement joins TRBV5-1 to TRBJ2-6; 8 nucleotides agree with TRBD1. Germline V gene lookup returns CDR1 SGHRS and CDR2 YFSETQ. The CDR3 is made up of 17 amino acids. Losses at the gene ends were 3 bases for V and 0 bases for J; bases not matched to a gene: 5. The CDR3 reads CASSYQGASSGANVLTF. The DNA of the CDR3 is TGCGCCAGCAGCTACCAGGGGGCTAGCTCTGGGGCCAACGTCCTGACTTTC.

The chain couples TRBV7-2 to TRBJ2-3, with a possible D match to TRBD2 (6 bases). V was shortened by 2 bases and J by 1 base, with 10 bases between the two germline ends. This CDR3 contains 15 residues. Germline V CDR1 and CDR2: SGHTA, FQGNSA. In DNA, the CDR3 is TGTGCCAGCAGCTTAAGCGGGCGCCGCACAGATACGCAGTATTTT. This gives the protein CASSLSGRRTDTQYF.

This clonotype was seen a few times. The chain is built from TRBV9 and TRBJ1-1; unclear D gene. V lost 0 bases and J 0 bases, leaving 6 bases between the germline ends. Per germline, CDR1 SGDLS and CDR2 YYNGEE. CDR3 length: 14 amino acids. As DNA, the CDR3 is TGTGCCAGCAGCGTAGATCCGATGAACACTGAAGCTTTCTTT. Translating gives CASSVDPMNTEAFF.

This chain links TRBV5-1 with TRBJ2-1, with 10 nucleotides matching TRBD1. The germline CDR1 and CDR2 sequences are SGHRS and YFSETQ. The CDR3 is 14 residues long. The V and J ends lost 5 bases and 3 bases, in that order; junction bases with no gene match: 2. As DNA, the CDR3 is TGCGCCAGCAGGGGGGACAGGGGCTACAATGAGCAGTTCTTC. Translating it yields CASRGDRGYNEQFF.

The chain carries TRBV24-1 and TRBJ2-3, with 10 bases aligning to TRBD2. Trimming at V came to 4 bases and at J to 3 bases, leaving 9 bases not matched to a gene. The CDR3 has 17 amino acids. Per germline, CDR1 KGHDR and CDR2 SFDVKD. The DNA for the CDR3 is TGTGCCACCAGTGACCTTAGCGGGGGGACGGGGACAGATACGCAGTATTTT. This sequence encodes CATSDLSGGTGTDTQYF.

The sample holds a few counts of this clonotype. The chain couples TRBV21-1 to TRBJ2-5; the D segment call TRBD1 is taken from the table without a DNA check. TRBV21-1 is annotated as a pseudogene. The CDR3 covers 19 residues. CDR3 sequence: CASSNNMYDWTGFRETQYF. The CDR3 DNA sequence: TGTGCCAGCAGCAACAACATGTACGATTGGACAGGGTTTCGAGAGACCCAGTACTTC.

This clonotype was counted a few times. The chain combines TRBV20-1 with TRBJ1-2; D is unresolved. CDR3 length equals 14 residues. V lost 3 bases and J 4 bases, leaving 15 bases between the germline ends. From germline, CDR1 is DFQATT and CDR2 SNEGSKA (reference sequence). CDR3 in DNA: TGCAGTGCTAGGAACCGGGCCGGCTCCTATGGCTACACCTTC. Amino acids: CSARNRAGSYGYTF.

In its sample, this clonotype was seen a few times. The V call is TRBV20-1, the J call TRBJ1-3, with D unresolved. CDR1 and CDR2 from the germline V gene are DFQATT and SNEGSKA (reference sequence). The CDR3 is 14 amino acids. V was trimmed by 5 bases and J by 0 bases, leaving 11 bases between them. This CDR3 is CSAGHRVSGNTIYF. The CDR3 DNA follows: TGCAGTGCTGGTCACAGAGTCTCTGGAAACACCATATATTTT.

This clonotype was observed at least ten times. V is TRBV28 and J is TRBJ2-2, with D perhaps matching TRBD1 or TRBD2 (5 bases each). CDR3 length equals 16 residues. Deletions cut 5 bases from V and 1 base from J, with 14 bases between. CDR1 and CDR2 from the germline V gene are MDHEN and SYDVKM. As DNA, the CDR3 is TGTGCCAGCAGTCCCGCCGGGACGGTGAACACCGGGGAGCTGTTTTTT. Translation gives CASSPAGTVNTGELFF. Drawing the rest from reference TRBV28 and TRBJ2-2, the complete variable domain is DVKVTQSSRYLVKRTGEKVFLECVQDMDHENMFWYRQDPGLGLRLIYFSYDVKMKEKGDIPEGYSVSREKKERFSLILESASTNQTSMYLCASSPAGTVNTGELFFGEGSRLTVL.

This clonotype was counted between two and nine times. V usage is TRBV6-5 and J usage is TRBJ2-1, with D perhaps TRBD2 (6 bases). Germline V gene sequence: CDR1 MNHEY, CDR2 SVGAGI. Trimming took off 7 bases at V and 8 bases at J, with 15 bases between the two ends. The CDR3 loop spans 13 amino acids. The CDR3 region has the DNA TGTGCCAGCACACTCGGCGGGATGGATGAGCAGTTCTTC. As protein: CASTLGGMDEQFF.

The rearrangement joins TRBV5-6 to TRBJ1-5; D gene ambiguous. The CDR3 totals 14 residues. Germline CDR1 is SGHDT and CDR2 is YYEEEE. Trimming took 1 base from V and 1 from J, leaving 6 bases between them. This chain's CDR3 is CASSLFVSNQPQHF. CDR3 sequence (DNA): TGTGCCAGCAGCTTGTTCGTCAGCAATCAGCCCCAGCATTTT.

This sequence joins TRBV28 and TRBJ1-2; D is possibly TRBD1 (5 bases). Trimming shortened V by 2 bases and J by 6 bases, and 25 bases separated the two germline ends. Germline V CDR1 and CDR2: MDHEN, SYDVKM. The CDR3 has 18 amino acids. The CDR3 loop reads CASSLGRAFRTGGNGYTF. In nucleotides, the CDR3 is TGTGCCAGCAGTTTAGGCAGGGCCTTCCGGACGGGGGGTAATGGCTACACCTTC.

This clonotype was seen a handful of times. The rearrangement uses TRBV3-1 and TRBJ1-1; D perhaps matches TRBD1 (5 bases). Germline V lookup: CDR1 LGHDT, CDR2 YNNKEL (reference sequence). Trimming cost V 4 bases and J 1 base, with 16 bases left between them. CDR3 length: 16 amino acids. CDR3 amino acids: CASSLGGARGNTEAFF. The CDR3 region has the DNA TGTGCCAGCAGCCTCGGCGGGGCACGGGGGAACACTGAAGCTTTCTTT.

This clonotype has more than one count but fewer than ten. The rearrangement joins TRBV4-2 to TRBJ2-3, with D unclear. The CDR3 is made up of 18 amino acids. With 0 bases removed from V and 0 bases from J, the gap between germline ends came to 16 bases. CDR1 and CDR2 (germline): LGHNA, YNFKEQ. CDR3 DNA: TGTGCCAGCAGCCAAGACAGTCCAGCGTTAGATAGCACAGATACGCAGTATTTT. It translates to CASSQDSPALDSTDTQYF.